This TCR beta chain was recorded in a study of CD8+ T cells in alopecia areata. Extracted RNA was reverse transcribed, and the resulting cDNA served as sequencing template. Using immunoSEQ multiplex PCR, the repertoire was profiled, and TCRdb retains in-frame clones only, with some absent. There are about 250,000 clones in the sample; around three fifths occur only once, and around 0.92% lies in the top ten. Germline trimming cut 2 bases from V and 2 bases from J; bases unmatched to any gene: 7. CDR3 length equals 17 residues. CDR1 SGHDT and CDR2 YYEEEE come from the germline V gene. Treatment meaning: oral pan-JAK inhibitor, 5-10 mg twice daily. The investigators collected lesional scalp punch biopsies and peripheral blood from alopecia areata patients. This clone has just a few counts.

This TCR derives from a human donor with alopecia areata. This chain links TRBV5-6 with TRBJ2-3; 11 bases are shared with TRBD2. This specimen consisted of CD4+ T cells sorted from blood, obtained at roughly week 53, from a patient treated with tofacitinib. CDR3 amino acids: CASSFYLAGGITDTQYF. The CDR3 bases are TGTGCCAGCAGCTTTTACCTAGCGGGGGGTATCACAGATACGCAGTATTTT. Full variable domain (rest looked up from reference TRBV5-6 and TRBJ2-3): DAGVTQSPTHLIKTRGQQVTLRCSPKSGHDTVSWYQQALGQGPQFIFQYYEEEERQRGNFPDRFSGHQFPNYSSELNVNALLLGDSALYLCASSFYLAGGITDTQYFGPGTRLTVL.